The 29 T cell receptor beta chains reported below all come from one sample, sequenced in a study of cytomegalovirus exposure and HLA in healthy donors. 60 Vbeta and 13 Jbeta primers were used in PCR. Method: immunoSEQ multiplex PCR; TCRdb's copy keeps in-frame clones and lacks some. The repertoire holds 110,000 to 150,000 clones, 76% seen once, with 1.5% to 2% in the top ten. Sequencing was performed on PBMCs. Every receptor here comes from a woman aged 40 to 50 in good health and CMV-seronegative.

V usage is TRBV7-9 and J usage is TRBJ1-2; D possibly corresponds to TRBD1 (6 bases). The germline gives CDR1 SEHNR, CDR2 FQNEAQ (reference sequence). This CDR3 is built from 16 residues. Deletions cut 4 bases from V and 7 bases from J, with 22 bases between. CDR3 protein: CASSSLGGGTTGGYTF. Here the CDR3 DNA reads TGTGCCAGCAGCTCCTTGGGTGGGGGCACCACGGGTGGCTACACCTTC.

This rearrangement joins TRBV7-6 to TRBJ1-1; 8 positions match TRBD1. CDR3 length: 15 amino acids. The J segment lost 3 bases and the V segment lost 4 bases, leaving 7 bases of the junction unmatched. Germline CDR1 SGHVS, CDR2 FNYEAQ. The chain's CDR3 is CASSYTTGEYTEAFF. As DNA, the CDR3 is TGTGCCAGCAGCTACACGACAGGGGAGTACACTGAAGCTTTCTTT.

The gene calls are TRBV11-2 and TRBJ2-2, with D possibly being TRBD1 (6 bases). Germline V gene lookup returns CDR1 SGHAT and CDR2 FQNNGV. The CDR3 runs 15 residues. With 0 bases removed from V and 6 bases from J, the gap between germline ends came to 11 bases. CDR3 region: CASSLDRGFAGELFF. The CDR3 nucleotides are TGTGCCAGCAGCTTAGATAGGGGGTTCGCCGGGGAGCTGTTTTTT.

This rearrangement joins TRBV19 to TRBJ2-3; 9 bases are shared with TRBD1. V shed 8 bases, J shed 1 base, and the junction held 4 bases outside the gene matches. This CDR3 is 14 amino acids long. Germline V CDR1 and CDR2: LNHDA, SQIVND (reference sequence). The CDR3 DNA reads TGTGCCAGTCGGGACAGGGATCGCACAGATACGCAGTATTTT. Encoded protein: CASRDRDRTDTQYF.

This chain links TRBV27 with TRBJ1-5; 7 bases fit TRBD1. Germline V CDR1 and CDR2: MNHEY, SMNVEV (reference sequence). The CDR3 is 15 amino acids. Germline trimming cut 6 bases from V and 2 bases from J; bases unmatched to any gene: 7. The CDR3 nucleotides are TGTGCCAGCAGACCAGGGGGAAGGGGCAATCAGCCCCAGCATTTT. It is translated as CASRPGGRGNQPQHF.

The chain joins TRBV6-5 to TRBJ1-2, with 10 bases identical to TRBD1. Losses at the gene ends were 4 bases for V and 7 bases for J; bases not matched to a gene: 12. The CDR3 consists of 16 residues. CDR1 is MNHEY and CDR2 is SVGAGI in the germline V gene. The DNA for the CDR3 is TGTGCCAGCAGTTCCTTAACGCGACAGGGGGCAGCTGGCTACACCTTC. Residues: CASSSLTRQGAAGYTF.

V gene TRBV10-3 combines with J gene TRBJ1-5; 7 bases fit TRBD1. Trimming removed 6 bases from V and 4 bases from J; junction bases left unmatched: 3. Germline-derived CDR1 and CDR2 are ENHRY and SYGVKD. This CDR3 region has 13 residues. CDR3 residues: CAISAGGNQPQHF. DNA of the CDR3: TGTGCCATCAGCGCAGGGGGGAATCAGCCCCAGCATTTT.

The rearrangement links TRBV27 to TRBJ2-5; 7 bases fit TRBD1. Germline V gene sequence: CDR1 MNHEY, CDR2 SMNVEV (reference sequence). The ends lost 5 bases at V and 7 bases at J; junction bases unmatched: 10. This CDR3 comprises 14 residues. CDR3 in DNA: TGTGCCAGCAGTCCGACAGGGAAAGTACGGACCCAGTACTTC. It yields the protein CASSPTGKVRTQYF.

V is TRBV27 and J is TRBJ1-3; tentative D call: TRBD1 (6 bases). V lost 6 bases and J 2 bases, leaving 17 bases between the germline ends. This CDR3 has 16 amino acids. CDR1 is MNHEY, CDR2 SMNVEV, per germline (reference sequence). The DNA for the CDR3 is TGTGCCAGCAGCTGGGGGCCAGGGGTGGCTGGAAACACCATATATTTT. It encodes CASSWGPGVAGNTIYF.

The V and J genes are TRBV29-1 and TRBJ1-1; 10 bases align to TRBD1. Germline V CDR1 and CDR2: SQVTM, ANQGSEA. The CDR3 has 12 amino acids. The ends lost 6 bases at V and 14 bases at J; junction bases unmatched: 12. This CDR3 reads CSVHRPTGGDFF. The CDR3 DNA reads as TGCAGCGTCCACCGACCGACAGGGGGCGACTTCTTT.

The genes are TRBV5-1 and TRBJ1-2; no clear D gene. V was trimmed by 0 bases and J by 8 bases, leaving 8 bases between them. CDR3 length: 12 residues. The germline CDR1 and CDR2 sequences are SGHRS and YFSETQ. CDR3 nucleotides: TGCGCCAGCAGCTTGGACCTCGCGGGCTACACCTTC. This translates into CASSLDLAGYTF.

This rearrangement joins TRBV25-1 to TRBJ1-1; D is undetermined. Trimming removed 4 bases from V and 5 bases from J, with 11 bases in between. The germline V gene has CDR1 MGHDK and CDR2 SYGVNS. This CDR3 has 13 amino acids. CDR3 sequence: CASSGPPRTEAFF. CDR3 nucleotide sequence: TGTGCCAGCAGTGGCCCCCCCCGGACTGAAGCTTTCTTT.

V usage is TRBV10-3 and J usage is TRBJ1-6, with D possibly TRBD1 on 6 matching bases. This CDR3 spans 15 amino acids. Germline CDR1 reads ENHRY; CDR2 reads SYGVKD. V lost 0 bases and J lost 5, with 8 bases in between. CDR3 nucleotide sequence: TGTGCCATCAGTGAGTCTCGGACAGATAATTCACCCCTCCACTTT. Translated: CAISESRTDNSPLHF.

The chain has TRBV2 and TRBJ1-5; maybe TRBD1 (5 bases). Trimming shortened V by 6 bases and J by 2 bases, and 11 bases separated the two germline ends. CDR1 is SNHLY, CDR2 FYNNEI, per germline. The CDR3 length is 14 residues. Written as DNA, the CDR3 is TGTGCCAGCAGGGGGCCTAATGGCAATCAGCCCCAGCATTTT. This translates into CASRGPNGNQPQHF.

This rearrangement joins TRBV6-1 to TRBJ2-7; possible D gene TRBD2, 6 bases. The germline V gene has CDR1 MNHNS and CDR2 SASEGT. CDR3 length: 14 amino acids. Trimming took off 10 bases at V and 2 bases at J, with 18 bases between the two ends. The CDR3 region is CATWGLPRPYEQYF. CDR3 bases: TGTGCCACGTGGGGACTCCCGAGGCCCTACGAGCAGTACTTC.

The V gene is TRBV2, the J gene TRBJ2-7; TRBD1 matches at 7 bases. This CDR3 is built from 15 residues. V lost 0 bases to trimming and J lost 1 base; unmatched junction nucleotides: 3. Germline CDR1 SNHLY, CDR2 FYNNEI. CDR3 region: CASSEAPGGSYEQYF. In DNA, the CDR3 is TGTGCCAGCAGTGAAGCGCCAGGGGGATCCTACGAGCAGTACTTC.

As regards this clone: One end of the junction does not line up with germline, which may come from a read error. The chain joins TRBV5-1 to TRBJ2-1; 8 nucleotides agree with TRBD2. Per germline, CDR1 SGHRS and CDR2 YFSETQ. The CDR3 is 14 amino acids. In DNA, the CDR3 is TGCGCCAGCAGCTTCCGGGAGGGGTACAGTGAGCAGTTCTTC. This sequence encodes CASSFREGYSEQFF.

The chain is built from TRBV6-5 and TRBJ1-1; TRBD1 agrees at 7 bases. Trimming removed 6 bases from V and 5 bases from J; junction bases left unmatched: 6. This CDR3 is built from 13 residues. In germline, CDR1 is MNHEY, CDR2 SVGAGI. The CDR3 is CASRYRGQTEAFF. The CDR3 coding sequence is TGTGCCAGCAGGTACAGGGGTCAGACTGAAGCTTTCTTT.

The chain employs TRBV6-1 and TRBJ2-7, with 11 bases aligning to TRBD1. J gave up 1 base and V 8 bases, and 4 bases lay outside the gene matches. Germline CDR1 reads MNHNS; CDR2 reads SASEGT. The CDR3 is made up of 14 amino acids. CDR3 sequence (DNA): TGTGCCAGCGGAGGGACAGGGGGTTCCTACGAGCAGTACTTC. Its translation is CASGGTGGSYEQYF.

The chain combines TRBV18 with TRBJ2-3, with D perhaps matching TRBD2 (6 bases). Trimming left V 3 bases short and J 2 bases short, with 12 bases between. CDR1 is KGHSH and CDR2 is LQKENI in the germline V gene. This CDR3 is built from 15 residues. Here the CDR3 reads CASSPLAPNTDTQYF. In nucleotides, the CDR3 is TGTGCCAGCTCACCTCTAGCGCCAAACACAGATACGCAGTATTTT.

The rearrangement links TRBV25-1 to TRBJ1-1; D may be TRBD1 (6 bases). Germline V gene lookup returns CDR1 MGHDK and CDR2 SYGVNS. The CDR3 totals 14 residues. V was clipped by 8 bases and J by 2 bases, with 15 bases between them. The DNA for the CDR3 is TGTGCCAGCCCCCTCAGGGGCCATAACACTGAAGCTTTCTTT. Translated, it gives CASPLRGHNTEAFF.

Only one count was recorded for this clone. CDR3 nucleotide sequence: TGTGCCAGCACCTGGGCCGGTATTTCACCCCTCCACTTT. Protein product: CASTWAGISPLHF. This rearrangement joins TRBV28 to TRBJ1-6, with unresolved D. CDR1 and CDR2 from the germline V gene are MDHEN and SYDVKM. The germline V and J ends were trimmed by 7 bases and 9 bases, with 13 bases remaining between them. CDR3 size: 13 residues. Full variable domain (missing parts from reference TRBV28 and TRBJ1-6): DVKVTQSSRYLVKRTGEKVFLECVQDMDHENMFWYRQDPGLGLRLIYFSYDVKMKEKGDIPEGYSVSREKKERFSLILESASTNQTSMYLCASTWAGISPLHFGNGTRLTVT.

The chain recombines TRBV4-2 with TRBJ1-5, with D possibly matching TRBD1 (5 bases). The length of the CDR3 is 15 residues. The germline V and J ends were trimmed by 0 bases and 5 bases, with 11 bases remaining between them. Germline V gene sequence: CDR1 LGHNA, CDR2 YNFKEQ. Here the CDR3 reads CASSQDGAGDQPQHF. The CDR3 bases are TGTGCCAGCAGCCAAGATGGGGCGGGAGATCAGCCCCAGCATTTT.

This chain links TRBV11-2 with TRBJ1-1; D is undetermined. Trimming stripped 5 bases from V and 4 bases from J, with 17 bases between. The CDR3 runs 15 residues. The germline gives CDR1 SGHAT, CDR2 FQNNGV. CDR3 sequence: CASSMTSMGPTEAFF. CDR3 sequence (DNA): TGTGCCAGCAGCATGACTTCCATGGGTCCCACTGAAGCTTTCTTT. The variable domain in full, completed from reference TRBV11-2 and TRBJ1-1, reads EAGVAQSPRYKIIEKRQSVAFWCNPISGHATLYWYQQILGQGPKLLIQFQNNGVVDDSQLPKDRFSAERLKGVDSTLKIQPAKLEDSAVYLCASSMTSMGPTEAFFGQGTRLTVV.

The CDR3 DNA sequence: TGCGCCAGCAGCCAAGTACGCAGGGGGCATGGCTACACCTTC. Translation: CASSQVRRGHGYTF. The genes are TRBV4-1 and TRBJ1-2, with 8 bases aligning to TRBD1. Germline CDR1 reads MGHRA; CDR2 reads YSYEKL. The ends lost 1 base at V and 6 bases at J; junction bases unmatched: 4. This CDR3 contains 14 residues.

The chain combines TRBV4-1 with TRBJ2-3; a possible D gene is TRBD1 (6 bases). Germline-derived CDR1 and CDR2 are MGHRA and YSYEKL. Trimming took 3 bases from V and 0 from J, leaving 16 bases between them. The CDR3 has 17 residues. For the CDR3, the DNA is TGCGCCAGCAGCCACGCCGGGACAATTTCTAGCACAGATACGCAGTATTTT. This encodes CASSHAGTISSTDTQYF.

The chain has TRBV5-5 and TRBJ1-1, with a tentative D call TRBD1 (6 bases). V was shortened by 7 bases and J by 2 bases, with 12 bases between the two germline ends. Per the germline V gene, CDR1 is SGHKS and CDR2 is YYEKEE (reference sequence). The CDR3 spans 13 residues. CDR3 sequence reads: CASRGGPNTEAFF. DNA for the CDR3: TGTGCCAGCCGGGGGGGGCCTAACACTGAAGCTTTCTTT.

The chain links TRBV6-5 to TRBJ1-2, with D possibly TRBD1 on 6 matching bases. V shed 5 bases and J shed 4 bases, with 8 bases lying between them. Per the germline V gene, CDR1 is MNHEY and CDR2 is SVGAGI. This CDR3 spans 12 amino acids. The CDR3 sequence is CASSRGFYGYTF. Written as DNA, the CDR3 is TGTGCCAGCAGTAGGGGGTTCTATGGCTACACCTTC.

The J gene is TRBJ2-7, the V gene TRBV10-2, with 11 nucleotides matching TRBD1. The ends lost 6 bases at V and 5 bases at J; junction bases unmatched: 3. This CDR3 is 13 amino acids long. Per germline, CDR1 WSHSY and CDR2 SAAADI. The CDR3 region is CASSRDRGNEQYF. The CDR3 region has the DNA TGCGCCAGCAGCAGGGACAGGGGGAACGAGCAGTACTTC.